This T cell receptor (beta chain) came from a study of yellow fever vaccine responses in identical twins. Whole-study results and caveats: Each twin's T cell response to the vaccine was reported to look partly convergent and partly personalized.

This CDR3 region has 16 residues. The V end was cut by 7 bases, the J end by 1 base, with 19 bases between. The germline CDR1 and CDR2 sequences are WNHNN and SYGVQD (reference sequence). To note about this clonotype: The target antigen is unknown.

Each CDR3 protein gets one entry after TCRdb re-called the RT-PCR reads with MiXCR. In the table there are fewer than 2,000 distinct CDR3 sequences, less than 85% of which are singletons. Sequencing used T cells from blood (PBMCs), unsorted or a sorted subset (not recorded which), obtained before or after yellow fever vaccination (not recorded which). The chain links TRBV10-1 to TRBJ2-5; D is unclear. The receptor was derived from a female donor who received the yellow fever vaccine. DNA of the CDR3: TGCGCCAGCAAGAGTAAAAGCCAGAAACCCCAAGAGACCCAGTACTTC. Its protein is CASKSKSQKPQETQYF.